The 20 T cell receptor beta chains below were found in one sample sequenced in a study of T cells after posttransplantation cyclophosphamide. Measured with immunoSEQ multiplex PCR; TCRdb has only the in-frame clones, and not every one. The specimen has fewer than 55,000 clones, none found just once. Sequencing was carried out using PBMCs. These receptors were taken from a man aged 35-49 years in good health, CMV-negative, and a related stem cell transplant donor.

This clone showed up just a few times. The rearrangement uses TRBV7-4 and TRBJ1-1, with a tentative D call TRBD1 (5 bases). V was cut by 3 bases and J by 0 bases, with 11 bases left in between. This CDR3 region has 15 residues. CDR1 is SGHVT and CDR2 is SQSDAQ in the germline V gene. The CDR3 DNA follows: TGTGCCAGCAGCTTTTGGGGGGGGGTGAACACTGAAGCTTTCTTT. Encoded protein: CASSFWGGVNTEAFF.

There are many counts of this clone. The chain combines TRBV7-8 with TRBJ1-2, with D possibly matching TRBD1 (5 bases). V was pared by 1 base and J by 2 bases, with 8 bases between. This CDR3 spans 14 amino acids. The germline V gene encodes CDR1 SGHVS and CDR2 FQNEAQ. The CDR3 coding sequence is TGTGCCAGCAGCTTAGGTTCAGGGAACTATGGCTACACCTTC. Amino acid sequence: CASSLGSGNYGYTF.

This clone was seen at least ten times. V is TRBV5-1 and J is TRBJ2-3; D gene uncertain. Germline values: CDR1 SGHRS, CDR2 YFSETQ. Trimming removed 0 bases from V and 4 bases from J, with 9 bases in between. The CDR3 length is 14 residues. The CDR3 DNA reads as TGCGCCAGCAGCTTGGAGCCAGGTGCAGATACGCAGTATTTT. Translating gives CASSLEPGADTQYF.

This clone was seen many times. J is TRBJ2-5 and V is TRBV9, with D hard to call. V shed 4 bases and J shed 0 bases, with 13 bases lying between them. This CDR3 region has 15 residues. Looked up from germline, CDR1 is SGDLS and CDR2 is YYNGEE. The CDR3 DNA reads TGTGCCAGCAGCTCTAGTAACGGCTACCAAGAGACCCAGTACTTC. Protein product: CASSSSNGYQETQYF.

This clone occurred many times. CDR3 region: CASKTSQGADIQYF. CDR3 nucleotides: TGTGCCAGCAAAACCAGCCAGGGGGCGGACATTCAGTACTTC. The chain uses TRBV6-5 and TRBJ2-4; 8 bases fit TRBD1. The CDR3 extends over 14 amino acids. The V gene end was trimmed by 7 bases and the J gene end by 8 bases; junction bases not matched to a gene: 10. Germline CDR1 and CDR2: MNHEY and SVGAGI.

This clone occurred many times. The gene calls are TRBV6-4 and TRBJ2-3; a weak D match, TRBD2 (5 bases). The CDR3 contains 14 residues. Between the trimmed V and J ends, which lost 4 bases and 2 bases, there was a span of 10 bases. In germline, CDR1 is MRHNA, CDR2 SNTAGT. CDR3 sequence: CASSASGNTDTQYF. The CDR3 DNA follows: TGTGCCAGCAGTGCAAGCGGCAACACAGATACGCAGTATTTT.

The table lists this clone with many counts. The chain couples TRBV7-9 to TRBJ2-7; tentatively, D is TRBD1 (6 bases). V lost 4 bases to trimming and J lost 9 bases, with 10 bases between them. This CDR3 is built from 11 residues. CDR1 and CDR2 (germline): SEHNR, FQNEAQ (reference sequence). This CDR3 is CASSSQGSQYV. In nucleotides, the CDR3 is TGTGCCAGCAGCTCACAGGGTTCGCAGTACGTC.

This clone was recorded many times. This chain's CDR3 is CASSPGTGAYNEQFF. Written as DNA, the CDR3 is TGTGCCAGCAGCCCCGGGACAGGGGCATACAATGAGCAGTTCTTC. The chain joins TRBV6-5 to TRBJ2-1; 10 bases line up with TRBD1. The CDR3 spans 15 residues. V was pared by 6 bases and J by 4 bases, with 6 bases of the junction left unmatched. Germline V CDR1 and CDR2: MNHEY, SVGAGI.

This clone showed up many times. This chain connects TRBV30 to TRBJ1-5; a possible D gene is TRBD1 (5 bases). Germline values: CDR1 GTSNPN, CDR2 SVGIG (reference sequence). V dropped 2 bases and J dropped 7 bases, with 15 bases sitting between them. The CDR3 runs to 14 residues. The CDR3 region has the DNA TGTGCCTGGAGTCAGCAGGGTCGCACCCAGCCCCAGCATTTT. Translating it yields CAWSQQGRTQPQHF.

There are many counts of this clone. The J gene is TRBJ2-5, the V gene TRBV7-2; no reliable D call. The CDR3 runs 13 residues. V lost 8 bases, J lost 5 bases, and 15 bases lay in between. From germline, CDR1 is SGHTA and CDR2 FQGNSA. CDR3 residues: CASVESFGETQYF. In nucleotides, the CDR3 is TGTGCCAGCGTGGAGTCTTTCGGCGAGACCCAGTACTTC.

Turning to this clone: Other nucleotide sequences from this sample produce the same CDR3. The genes are TRBV7-8 and TRBJ2-3; 12 bases are a match to TRBD1. CDR1 SGHVS and CDR2 FQNEAQ come from the germline V gene. CDR3 length: 13 amino acids. Trimming at V came to 8 bases and at J to 5 bases, leaving 2 bases not matched to a gene. The CDR3 spells CASGTGGLDTQYF. The CDR3 bases are TGTGCCAGCGGGACAGGGGGCCTAGATACGCAGTATTTT.

This clone was found many times. This chain uses TRBV9 with TRBJ2-5, with TRBD1 matching over 7 bases. The V and J ends lost 3 bases and 5 bases, in that order; junction bases with no gene match: 7. This CDR3 has 14 residues. The germline gives CDR1 SGDLS, CDR2 YYNGEE. The CDR3 spells CASSARQGAETQYF. The CDR3 DNA follows: TGTGCCAGCAGCGCCCGACAGGGAGCGGAGACCCAGTACTTC.

This clone was counted many times. The chain couples TRBV15 to TRBJ2-5, with TRBD2 as a possible D gene (5 bases). This CDR3 spans 17 amino acids. Trimming stripped 1 base from V and 1 base from J, with 16 bases between. Germline CDR1 LNHNV, CDR2 YYDKDF (reference sequence). CDR3 nucleotides: TGTGCCACCAGCAGAGGGCAGACCTCGGGGTCCCAAGAGACCCAGTACTTC. Translation: CATSRGQTSGSQETQYF.

This clone was detected ten times or more. The chain couples TRBV7-9 to TRBJ2-1, with TRBD2 matching 7 bases. Unmatched junction bases numbered 11, after V lost 3 bases and J lost 9 bases. There are 15 residues in the CDR3. Germline lookup yields CDR1 SEHNR and CDR2 FQNEAQ (reference sequence). CDR3 region: CASSFGTSEGSEQFF. The CDR3, as DNA: TGTGCCAGCAGCTTCGGTACTAGCGAAGGTAGTGAGCAGTTCTTC.

This clone was counted ten times or more. The rearrangement links TRBV7-2 to TRBJ2-3; 8 bases match TRBD2. The junction had 8 bases not matched to a gene; V was cut back by 5 bases and J by 4 bases. CDR1 is SGHTA and CDR2 is FQGNSA in the germline V gene. This CDR3 has 15 residues. The CDR3, as DNA: TGTGCCAGCAGCCTCCAAGCGGGAGTTTCAGATACGCAGTATTTT. Translating gives CASSLQAGVSDTQYF.

This clone was seen more than once but under ten times. The V call is TRBV18, the J call TRBJ2-3; D is perhaps TRBD1 (5 bases). Germline values: CDR1 KGHSH, CDR2 LQKENI. The CDR3 is 14 amino acids. The germline V and J ends were trimmed by 6 bases and 3 bases, with 13 bases remaining between them. The CDR3 DNA reads as TGTGCCAGCTCCCCCCCGGCAGGGACAGATACGCAGTATTTT. Its translation is CASSPPAGTDTQYF.

Ten or more counts support this clone. The chain links TRBV10-3 to TRBJ2-3; D remains unclear. V was trimmed by 3 bases and J by 3 bases, leaving 10 bases between them. Germline CDR1 is ENHRY and CDR2 is SYGVKD. The CDR3 is 14 residues long. CDR3 coding DNA: TGTGCCATCAGTGATGAAAGAGGAACAGATACGCAGTATTTT. It is translated as CAISDERGTDTQYF.

This clone has ten or more counts. The same CDR3 also results from other DNA sequences found in this sample. The chain links TRBV5-1 to TRBJ2-3; the D gene is possibly TRBD1 (6 bases). The CDR3 is made up of 15 amino acids. V shed 2 bases and J shed 3 bases, with 13 bases lying between them. Germline V gene lookup returns CDR1 SGHRS and CDR2 YFSETQ. CDR3 sequence reads: CASSFVGGSTDTQYF. In nucleotides, the CDR3 is TGCGCCAGCAGCTTTGTAGGGGGAAGTACAGATACGCAGTATTTT. The whole variable domain, remainder taken from reference TRBV5-1 and TRBJ2-3, is KAGVTQTPRYLIKTRGQQVTLSCSPISGHRSVSWYQQTPGQGLQFLFEYFSETQRNKGNFPGRFSGRQFSNSRSEMNVSTLELGDSALYLCASSFVGGSTDTQYFGPGTRLTVL.

This clone has a count of ten or more. This rearrangement joins TRBV6-5 to TRBJ2-1; the match to TRBD1 covers 7 bases. The trim removed 7 bases at V and 9 bases at J, leaving 6 bases unmatched. CDR3 length: 12 residues. Germline V CDR1 and CDR2: MNHEY, SVGAGI. This CDR3 is CASNPAGGEQFF. The CDR3 region has the DNA TGTGCCAGCAACCCAGCAGGGGGTGAGCAGTTCTTC.

At least ten counts were recorded for this clone. The genes are TRBV7-2 and TRBJ2-1, with 10 bases matching TRBD2. The CDR3 has 15 amino acids. The germline CDR1 and CDR2 sequences are SGHTA and FQGNSA. Trimming removed 2 bases from V and 4 bases from J; junction bases left unmatched: 2. CDR3 amino acids: CASSLTSGIYNEQFF. CDR3 nucleotide sequence: TGTGCCAGCAGCTTAACTAGCGGGATATACAATGAGCAGTTCTTC.